This TCR beta chain is drawn from a study of shared clonotypes between healthy human individuals. Assay: immunoSEQ multiplex PCR; the TCRdb copy retains only in-frame clones and omits some. The sample consists of roughly 1 million clones, approximately 80% of them appearing once. Study results and limitations: Shared clonotypes: roughly 4.7% naive CD4, about 3.5% naive CD8, 2.3% memory CD4, roughly 0.4% memory CD8. As a rule, naive subsets had a larger estimated richness than memory subsets. An anticipated effect of sequencing depth on clonotype sharing among donors was recognized.

The J segment lost 4 bases and the V segment lost 3 bases, leaving 4 bases of the junction unmatched. The germline CDR1 and CDR2 sequences are SGHRS and YFSETQ. The CDR3 sequence is 16 residues long. As regards this clone: Its antigen remains unknown.

The chain combines TRBV5-1 with TRBJ2-3; 14 bases fit TRBD2. The sample consisted of memory CD4+ T cells from PBMCs. Subset: CD45RA-negative fraction. This clonotype originated in a man younger than 35 in good health. Some clones in this sample may be carry-over from other donors' samples. The CDR3 coding sequence is TGCGCCAGCAGCTCTGGGACTAGCGGGAGTCCAGATACGCAGTATTTT. Its translation: CASSSGTSGSPDTQYF.